This is a list of T cell receptor beta chains from one sample in a study of human T cells and chemical hapten exposure. MiXCR, applied by TCRdb to the RACE reads, yields one record per CDR3 protein. This sample has about 89,000 distinct CDR3 sequences, with approximately 10% found just once. Sequenced here: whole blood, sampled in connection with sensitization to the hapten diphenylcyclopropenone (DPC). All receptors come from a woman aged 55-70 years with alopecia areata. Some clones in this sample may be carry-over from other donors' samples. Each CDR3 is given with its conserved first and last residue. Each record gives: clone size, D gene, V gene, J gene, CDR3 DNA, CDR3 protein. A D gene is named only where the DNA matches it firmly. Size is omitted from some rows. Given values are once, few, many or a class for expanded clones.

clone_size: .; d_call: .; v_call: TRBV9; j_call: TRBJ1-6; cdr3_nt: TGTGCCAGCAGCGTAGGTCAGGTACTCTCCTCACCCCTCCACTTT; cdr3_aa: CASSVGQVLSSPLHF
clone_size: few; d_call: .; v_call: TRBV29-1; j_call: TRBJ2-7; cdr3_nt: TGCAGCGTTGTGCTTGCAGGTCAGATTGTCTACGAGCAGTACTTC; cdr3_aa: CSVVLAGQIVYEQYF
clone_size: .; d_call: .; v_call: TRBV19; j_call: TRBJ2-5; cdr3_nt: TGTGCCAGTACCGGATCGACAGGTGTCCAAGAGACCCAGTACTTC; cdr3_aa: CASTGSTGVQETQYF
clone_size: .; d_call: TRBD2; v_call: TRBV5-1; j_call: TRBJ2-3; cdr3_nt: TGCGCCAGCAGCTCGACCACTAGCGGGGGGCCAGATACGCAGTATTTT; cdr3_aa: CASSSTTSGGPDTQYF
clone_size: .; d_call: .; v_call: TRBV7-6; j_call: TRBJ2-2; cdr3_nt: TGTGCCAGCAGCACCAGGGTATCGACGAACACCGGGGAGCTGTTTTTT; cdr3_aa: CASSTRVSTNTGELFF
clone_size: many; d_call: .; v_call: TRBV7-9; j_call: TRBJ1-4; cdr3_nt: TGTGCCAGCAGCTTAACAGGGCTAACTAATGAAAAACTGTTTTTT; cdr3_aa: CASSLTGLTNEKLFF
clone_size: .; d_call: .; v_call: TRBV6-4; j_call: TRBJ1-2; cdr3_nt: TGTGCCAGCAGTGACTCCCCTGGACCCTTCAACTATGGCTACACCTTC; cdr3_aa: CASSDSPGPFNYGYTF
clone_size: .; d_call: .; v_call: TRBV29-1; j_call: TRBJ2-3; cdr3_nt: TGCAGCGGACTCGAGTTTTGGGGGGCCACGGGCACAGATACGCAGTATTTT; cdr3_aa: CSGLEFWGATGTDTQYF
clone_size: few; d_call: .; v_call: TRBV3-1; j_call: TRBJ1-3; cdr3_nt: TGTGCCAGCAGCCCCTGGGCGGAGGCTGGAAACACCATATATTTT; cdr3_aa: CASSPWAEAGNTIYF
clone_size: .; d_call: TRBD1; v_call: TRBV12-3/TRBV12-4; j_call: TRBJ2-7; cdr3_nt: TGTGCCAGCAGCCTAGGACAGGGGGCTGGGTACGAGCAGTACTTC; cdr3_aa: CASSLGQGAGYEQYF
clone_size: .; d_call: .; v_call: TRBV20-1; j_call: TRBJ1-1; cdr3_nt: TGCAGTGCTAGAGAGAGCGGGAACACTGAAGCTTTCTTT; cdr3_aa: CSARESGNTEAFF
clone_size: many; d_call: TRBD1; v_call: TRBV12-3/TRBV12-4; j_call: TRBJ2-6; cdr3_nt: TGTGCCAGCAGGCGACAGGGGTCTGGGGCCAACGTCCTGACTTTC; cdr3_aa: CASRRQGSGANVLTF
clone_size: many; d_call: TRBD2; v_call: TRBV20-1; j_call: TRBJ2-5; cdr3_nt: TGCAGTGCTACCAGCGGGGGGGCCGGTCAAGAGACCCAGTACTTC; cdr3_aa: CSATSGGAGQETQYF
clone_size: many; d_call: TRBD2; v_call: TRBV18; j_call: TRBJ2-1; cdr3_nt: TGTGCCAGCTCACCGTACATCCTCCGGGGGGGCGTGAATGAGCAGTTCTTC; cdr3_aa: CASSPYILRGGVNEQFF
clone_size: many; d_call: .; v_call: TRBV6-6; j_call: TRBJ1-1; cdr3_nt: TGTGCCAGCAGGTATGACGGGAACACTGAAGCTTTCTTT; cdr3_aa: CASRYDGNTEAFF
clone_size: many; d_call: .; v_call: TRBV11-2; j_call: TRBJ2-7; cdr3_nt: TGTGCCAGCAGTCGCTACGAGCAGTACTTC; cdr3_aa: CASSRYEQYF
clone_size: .; d_call: .; v_call: TRBV20-1; j_call: TRBJ2-1; cdr3_nt: TGCAGTGCTCCTACGGACCCCTCCTACAATGAGCAGTTCTTC; cdr3_aa: CSAPTDPSYNEQFF
clone_size: few; d_call: TRBD2; v_call: TRBV11-2; j_call: TRBJ2-1; cdr3_nt: TGTGCCAGCAGCGCCCGATTCCTTGGACTAGCGGGGAACAATGAGCAGTTCTTC; cdr3_aa: CASSARFLGLAGNNEQFF
clone_size: .; d_call: .; v_call: TRBV7-9; j_call: TRBJ2-3; cdr3_nt: TGTGCCAGCAGCATCACGACAGGAGACCCGCAGTATTTT; cdr3_aa: CASSITTGDPQYF
clone_size: .; d_call: .; v_call: TRBV30; j_call: TRBJ1-6; cdr3_nt: TGTGCCTGGATCAATTCAGGGGTAGAGAGTAATTCACCCCTCCACTTT; cdr3_aa: CAWINSGVESNSPLHF
clone_size: many; d_call: .; v_call: TRBV12-3/TRBV12-4; j_call: TRBJ2-7; cdr3_nt: TGTGCCAGCAGTTACGGACAGCCCGACGAGCAGTACTTC; cdr3_aa: CASSYGQPDEQYF
clone_size: many; d_call: .; v_call: TRBV4-2; j_call: TRBJ1-1; cdr3_nt: TGTGCCAGCAGCCAAGGTCACGGAGGGAGCACTGAAGCTTTCTTT; cdr3_aa: CASSQGHGGSTEAFF
clone_size: many; d_call: .; v_call: TRBV7-2; j_call: TRBJ2-5; cdr3_nt: TGTGCCAGCAGCTTAGGCGGGGTTGAGACCCAGTACTTC; cdr3_aa: CASSLGGVETQYF
clone_size: many; d_call: .; v_call: TRBV5-1; j_call: TRBJ2-7; cdr3_nt: TGCGCCAGCAGCTTATCAGCAACCTACGAGCAGTACTTC; cdr3_aa: CASSLSATYEQYF
clone_size: few; d_call: TRBD2; v_call: TRBV7-3; j_call: TRBJ2-1; cdr3_nt: TGTGCCAGCAGCTTAACGTCTAGCGGCAATGAGCAGTTCTTC; cdr3_aa: CASSLTSSGNEQFF
clone_size: many; d_call: TRBD1; v_call: TRBV10-3; j_call: TRBJ1-3; cdr3_nt: TGTGCCATCACCTGGGACAGGGGAAACACCATATATTTT; cdr3_aa: CAITWDRGNTIYF
clone_size: .; d_call: .; v_call: TRBV2; j_call: TRBJ1-2; cdr3_nt: TGTGCCAGCGAAGACCTTAACTATGGCTACACCTTC; cdr3_aa: CASEDLNYGYTF
clone_size: .; d_call: .; v_call: TRBV5-5; j_call: TRBJ2-7; cdr3_nt: TGTGCCAGCAGCTTGAACAGGGCGAATGAGCAGTACTTC; cdr3_aa: CASSLNRANEQYF
clone_size: many; d_call: .; v_call: TRBV5-4; j_call: TRBJ2-1; cdr3_nt: TGTGCCAGCAGCTTGTACTCCTACAATGAGCAGTTCTTC; cdr3_aa: CASSLYSYNEQFF
clone_size: many; d_call: .; v_call: TRBV12-3/TRBV12-4; j_call: TRBJ1-6; cdr3_nt: TGTGCCAGCAGTTTTGGTCGTTCCGGCACACCCCTCCACTTT; cdr3_aa: CASSFGRSGTPLHF
clone_size: .; d_call: .; v_call: TRBV5-1; j_call: TRBJ1-3; cdr3_nt: TGCGCCAGCAGCTTGGCCGGGGGTCATCGTGGAAACACCATATATTTT; cdr3_aa: CASSLAGGHRGNTIYF
clone_size: many; d_call: .; v_call: TRBV29-1; j_call: TRBJ1-2; cdr3_nt: TGCAGCGTTGAAGATCGGGGACGGGCTAACTATGGCTACACCTTC; cdr3_aa: CSVEDRGRANYGYTF
clone_size: few; d_call: TRBD1; v_call: TRBV20-1; j_call: TRBJ2-1; cdr3_nt: TGCAGTGCTAGAGGACAGGGGGCACGATACAATGAGCAGTTCTTC; cdr3_aa: CSARGQGARYNEQFF
clone_size: .; d_call: .; v_call: TRBV3-1; j_call: TRBJ2-7; cdr3_nt: TGTGCCAGCAGCCCTCAATGGCCCGGTAGCTCCTACGAGCAGTACTTC; cdr3_aa: CASSPQWPGSSYEQYF
clone_size: many; d_call: .; v_call: TRBV6-6; j_call: TRBJ1-5; cdr3_nt: TGTGCCAGCGATCTAATGTCGAGTCAGCCCCAGCATTTT; cdr3_aa: CASDLMSSQPQHF
clone_size: .; d_call: .; v_call: TRBV6-1; j_call: TRBJ2-2; cdr3_nt: TGTGCCAGCAGTGACAGGCCGAGAACCGGGGAGCTGTTTTTT; cdr3_aa: CASSDRPRTGELFF
clone_size: few; d_call: TRBD2; v_call: TRBV10-3; j_call: TRBJ2-5; cdr3_nt: TGTGCCATCACTTCGGGAGGCGAGACCCAGTACTTC; cdr3_aa: CAITSGGETQYF
clone_size: many; d_call: .; v_call: TRBV7-2; j_call: TRBJ1-6; cdr3_nt: TGTGCCAGCAGCCCCTTGGGTTCACCCCTCCACTTT; cdr3_aa: CASSPLGSPLHF
clone_size: many; d_call: .; v_call: TRBV20-1; j_call: TRBJ2-1; cdr3_nt: TGCAGTGCTAGTAGTTCTGGACAGTACAATGAGCAGTTCTTC; cdr3_aa: CSASSSGQYNEQFF
clone_size: many; d_call: .; v_call: TRBV12-3/TRBV12-4; j_call: TRBJ1-6; cdr3_nt: TGTGCCAGCAGCCACCGACTGACAGTCTATAATTCACCCCTCCACTTT; cdr3_aa: CASSHRLTVYNSPLHF
clone_size: many; d_call: .; v_call: TRBV20-1; j_call: TRBJ2-7; cdr3_nt: TGCAGTGCTAATTGGGCGGGGACCTACGAGCAGTACTTC; cdr3_aa: CSANWAGTYEQYF
clone_size: few; d_call: .; v_call: TRBV29-1; j_call: TRBJ2-3; cdr3_nt: TGCAGCGCACGGGACCCCCGGGATACGCAGTATTTT; cdr3_aa: CSARDPRDTQYF
clone_size: many; d_call: TRBD1; v_call: TRBV11-2; j_call: TRBJ1-1; cdr3_nt: TGTGCCAGCAGCTGGGACAGGTTGAACACTGAAGCTTTCTTT; cdr3_aa: CASSWDRLNTEAFF
clone_size: .; d_call: TRBD1; v_call: TRBV29-1; j_call: TRBJ1-5; cdr3_nt: TGCAGCGCGCCCGGGACAGGGGGCTACGGGAGCAATCAGCCCCAGCATTTT; cdr3_aa: CSAPGTGGYGSNQPQHF
clone_size: .; d_call: TRBD1; v_call: TRBV18; j_call: TRBJ2-1; cdr3_nt: TGTGCCAGCTCACCAATCGGACAGGACAATGAGCAGTTCTTC; cdr3_aa: CASSPIGQDNEQFF